The 21 T cell receptor beta chains below all came from one sample that was sequenced in a study of blood T cell repertoires in COVID-19. Profiled with immunoSEQ multiplex PCR; TCRdb holds only in-frame clones, not every one. Among some 100,000 clones listed, around 90% were seen once. Source material: peripheral blood. The source of these receptors is an older woman with acute or convalescent COVID-19.

The chain combines TRBV2 with TRBJ1-1; 8 nucleotides line up with TRBD1. This CDR3 spans 14 amino acids. Germline loops: CDR1 SNHLY, CDR2 FYNNEI. Losses at the gene ends were 5 bases for V and 4 bases for J; bases not matched to a gene: 6. The CDR3 sequence is CASSTDTGGTEAFF. CDR3 nucleotides: TGTGCCAGCAGTACGGATACAGGGGGCACTGAAGCTTTCTTT.

The V gene is TRBV5-4, the J gene TRBJ2-2; possible D gene TRBD2, 5 bases. Trimming left V 0 bases short and J 6 bases short, with 15 bases between. CDR3 length equals 16 residues. CDR1 is SGHNT and CDR2 is YYREEE in the germline V gene (reference sequence). CDR3 sequence: CASSLAGRTSSGELFF. In DNA form, the CDR3 reads TGTGCCAGCAGCTTGGCCGGGCGGACTTCCTCCGGGGAGCTGTTTTTT.

This clone was recorded a few times. The rearrangement uses TRBV29-1 and TRBJ1-2; TRBD1 agrees at 8 bases. Germline-derived CDR1 and CDR2 are SQVTM and ANQGSEA. The V and J ends lost 5 bases and 6 bases, in that order; junction bases with no gene match: 8. The CDR3 spans 13 residues. CDR3 coding DNA: TGCAGCGTTAGAGAACAGGGGGTCCATGGCTACACCTTC. It encodes CSVREQGVHGYTF.

V gene TRBV6-6 combines with J gene TRBJ1-3; 8 nucleotides line up with TRBD1. With 6 bases clipped from V and 1 base from J, the junction kept 8 bases outside the gene matches. Germline CDR1 and CDR2: MNHNY and SVGAGI (reference sequence). The CDR3 spans 16 residues. The CDR3 nucleotides are TGTGCCAGCAGGGACAGGGCCAGGGGGTCTGGAAACACCATATATTTT. Its translation is CASRDRARGSGNTIYF.

This clone was observed a few times. The chain recombines TRBV11-1 with TRBJ1-1; D ambiguous. CDR1 and CDR2 (germline): SGHAT, FQDESV (reference sequence). The ends were cut back, 2 bases at V and 4 bases at J, with 2 bases in the middle. CDR3 length: 11 amino acids. The CDR3 reads CASSLRTEAFF. The CDR3 DNA follows: TGTGCCAGCAGCTTACGCACTGAAGCTTTCTTT. Complete variable domain (other parts from reference TRBV11-1 and TRBJ1-1): EAEVAQSPRYKITEKSQAVAFWCDPISGHATLYWYRQILGQGPELLVQFQDESVVDDSQLPKDRFSAERLKGVDSTLKIQPAELGDSAMYLCASSLRTEAFFGQGTRLTVV.

The chain uses TRBV14 and TRBJ2-3; 9 bases line up with TRBD1. CDR3 length equals 16 residues. Germline V gives CDR1 SGHDN, CDR2 FVKESK. Unmatched junction bases numbered 5, after V lost 0 bases and J lost 4 bases. This CDR3 reads CASSQDWTGVSDTQYF. The CDR3 DNA reads TGTGCCAGCAGCCAAGATTGGACAGGGGTCTCAGATACGCAGTATTTT.

The chain combines TRBV4-2 with TRBJ1-6, with D unclear. This CDR3 is 15 amino acids long. Between the trimmed V and J ends, which lost 3 bases and 7 bases, there was a span of 13 bases. The V gene's germline CDR1 is LGHNA and CDR2 YNFKEQ. The CDR3 DNA sequence: TGTGCCAGCAGCCAGCGACCGCCGGGGAATTCACCCCTCCACTTT. Translating gives CASSQRPPGNSPLHF.

CDR3 sequence (DNA): TGTGCCAGCAGCTTAGCAGGGGCCATAGGAAACTATGGCTACACCTTC. Translating gives CASSLAGAIGNYGYTF. This sequence joins TRBV7-9 and TRBJ1-2; tentative D call: TRBD1 (5 bases). From germline, CDR1 is SEHNR and CDR2 FQNEAQ (reference sequence). V lost 0 bases and J 2 bases, leaving 13 bases between the germline ends. CDR3 length: 16 amino acids.

CDR3: CASSQGPSWQETQYF. For the CDR3, the DNA is TGTGCCAGCAGCCAGGGGCCTAGCTGGCAAGAGACCCAGTACTTC. V and J are TRBV9 and TRBJ2-5; tentative D call: TRBD1 (6 bases). Germline V gene data show CDR1 as SGDLS and CDR2 as YYNGEE. V lost 4 bases and J 2 bases, leaving 15 bases between the germline ends. The CDR3 runs 15 residues.

J is TRBJ1-2 and V is TRBV28, with a tentative D call TRBD1 (6 bases). V was shortened by 6 bases and J by 5 bases, with 16 bases between the two germline ends. Germline V gene lookup returns CDR1 MDHEN and CDR2 SYDVKM. There are 14 residues in the CDR3. CDR3: CASSDPPGQYGYTF. The DNA for the CDR3 is TGTGCCAGCAGCGATCCTCCAGGACAGTATGGCTACACCTTC.

V and J are TRBV3-1 (or the pseudogene TRBV3-2) and TRBJ2-3; D may be TRBD2 (6 bases). Between the trimmed V and J ends, which lost 0 bases and 2 bases, there was a span of 15 bases. Germline V CDR1 and CDR2: LGHDT, YNNKEL (reference sequence). There are 17 residues in the CDR3. The CDR3 region is CASSQESVAVLTDTQYF. The CDR3 region has the DNA TGTGCCAGCAGCCAAGAGTCGGTAGCGGTCCTCACAGATACGCAGTATTTT.

The CDR3, as DNA: TGCGCCAGCAGCTTTGACGAGGGCGGATACTACGAGCAGTACTTC. It encodes CASSFDEGGYYEQYF. The chain joins TRBV5-1 to TRBJ2-7, with TRBD2 as a possible D gene (5 bases). The germline CDR1 and CDR2 sequences are SGHRS and YFSETQ. The CDR3 has 15 residues. Trimming removed 2 bases from V and 3 bases from J, with 15 bases in between.

The chain is built from TRBV27 and TRBJ1-6, with D maybe TRBD1 (6 bases). The CDR3 has 13 residues. V dropped 6 bases and J dropped 7 bases, with 10 bases sitting between them. Germline values: CDR1 MNHEY, CDR2 SMNVEV (reference sequence). CDR3 residues: CASRRTVNSPLHF. The DNA for the CDR3 is TGTGCCAGCAGAAGGACAGTGAATTCACCCCTCCACTTT.

V is TRBV5-6 and J is TRBJ2-2; D is perhaps TRBD2 (6 bases). This CDR3 is 16 amino acids long. V was cut by 0 bases and J by 7 bases, with 16 bases left in between. The germline V gene has CDR1 SGHDT and CDR2 YYEEEE. The chain's CDR3 is CASSLVVGGTGGELFF. Here the CDR3 DNA reads TGTGCCAGCAGCTTGGTCGTAGGCGGGACCGGCGGGGAGCTGTTTTTT. Variable domain in full (rest from reference TRBV5-6 and TRBJ2-2): DAGVTQSPTHLIKTRGQQVTLRCSPKSGHDTVSWYQQALGQGPQFIFQYYEEEERQRGNFPDRFSGHQFPNYSSELNVNALLLGDSALYLCASSLVVGGTGGELFFGEGSRLTVL.

This chain uses TRBV5-1 with TRBJ2-7, with 11 nucleotides matching TRBD1. This CDR3 has 15 amino acids. Germline loops: CDR1 SGHRS, CDR2 YFSETQ. The V and J ends lost 3 bases and 5 bases, in that order; junction bases with no gene match: 7. The CDR3: CASSSTGTGGNEQYF. The CDR3 coding sequence is TGCGCCAGCAGCTCTACCGGGACAGGGGGTAACGAGCAGTACTTC.

The rearrangement uses TRBV5-5 and TRBJ2-7; tentatively, D is TRBD1 (5 bases). Germline-derived CDR1 and CDR2 are SGHKS and YYEKEE (reference sequence). This CDR3 comprises 15 residues. V lost 6 bases, J lost 1 base, and 17 bases lay in between. The CDR3 DNA reads as TGTGCCAGCACCTTACAACCAGGGCTATCCTACGAGCAGTACGTC. This encodes CASTLQPGLSYEQYV.

The V gene is TRBV7-2, the J gene TRBJ2-7; possible D gene TRBD2, 5 bases. V was cut by 4 bases and J by 2 bases, with 9 bases left in between. The CDR3 runs 13 residues. Germline values: CDR1 SGHTA, CDR2 FQGNSA. CDR3 bases: TGTGCCAGCAGCTCTGGACTTCCCTACGAGCAGTACTTC. Its protein product is CASSSGLPYEQYF.

With respect to this clone: Other DNA sequences in the same sample also yield this CDR3. This chain uses TRBV29-1 with TRBJ1-2; 8 bases are a match to TRBD1. The CDR3 length is 12 residues. V trimming: 6 bases; J trimming: 2 bases; junction bases outside the gene matches: 2. Germline CDR1 and CDR2: SQVTM and ANQGSEA. As DNA, the CDR3 is TGCAGCGTGGGGGACAGGAACTATGGCTACACCTTC. Encoded protein: CSVGDRNYGYTF.

The chain is built from TRBV9 and TRBJ1-2; 8 bases agree with TRBD1. The CDR3 sequence is 12 residues long. J was trimmed by 8 bases and V by 5 bases; bases with no gene match: 5. The V gene's germline CDR1 is SGDLS and CDR2 YYNGEE. CDR3 DNA: TGTGCCAGCAGTCGGACAGGGTTCGGCTACACCTTC. It encodes CASSRTGFGYTF.

This chain joins TRBV28 and TRBJ2-1, with 8 nucleotides matching TRBD2. The CDR3 sequence is 16 residues long. The J segment lost 8 bases and the V segment lost 4 bases, leaving 13 bases of the junction unmatched. The germline V gene has CDR1 MDHEN and CDR2 SYDVKM. The DNA of the CDR3 is TGTGCCAGCAGTTCGACCGGGACTAGGCATTTGGATGAGCAGTTCTTC. Translation gives CASSSTGTRHLDEQFF.

The chain is built from TRBV11-2 and TRBJ2-1, with D maybe TRBD2 (6 bases). This CDR3 has 15 amino acids. V was shortened by 5 bases and J by 8 bases, with 19 bases between the two germline ends. The germline CDR1 and CDR2 sequences are SGHAT and FQNNGV. The CDR3 sequence is CASSPPGLEWDEQFF. The CDR3 DNA sequence: TGTGCCAGCAGCCCTCCGGGACTGGAATGGGATGAGCAGTTCTTC.